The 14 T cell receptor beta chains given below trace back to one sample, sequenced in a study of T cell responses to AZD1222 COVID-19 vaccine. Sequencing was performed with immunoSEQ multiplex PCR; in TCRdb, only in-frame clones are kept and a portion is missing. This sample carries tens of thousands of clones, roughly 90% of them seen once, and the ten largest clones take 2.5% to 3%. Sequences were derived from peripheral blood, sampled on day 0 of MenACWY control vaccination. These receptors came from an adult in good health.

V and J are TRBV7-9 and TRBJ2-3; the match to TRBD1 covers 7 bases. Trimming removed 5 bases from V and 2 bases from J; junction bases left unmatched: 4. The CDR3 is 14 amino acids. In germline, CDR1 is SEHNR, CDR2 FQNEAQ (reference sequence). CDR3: CASSGDRITDTQYF. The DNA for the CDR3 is TGTGCCAGCAGCGGGGACAGAATCACAGATACGCAGTATTTT.

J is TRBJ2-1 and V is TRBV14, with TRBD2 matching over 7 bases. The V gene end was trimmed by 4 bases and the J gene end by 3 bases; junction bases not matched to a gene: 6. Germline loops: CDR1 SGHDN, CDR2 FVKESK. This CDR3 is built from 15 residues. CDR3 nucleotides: TGTGCCAGCAGCCCAAGTGGGGGGGGCTACAATGAGCAGTTCTTC. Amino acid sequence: CASSPSGGGYNEQFF.

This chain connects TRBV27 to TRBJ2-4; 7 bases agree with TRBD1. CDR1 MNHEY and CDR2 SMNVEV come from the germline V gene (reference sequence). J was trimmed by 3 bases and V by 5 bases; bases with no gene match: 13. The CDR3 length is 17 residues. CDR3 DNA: TGTGCCAGCAGTCCAATCTACAGGGGCGGAGGCAAAAACATTCAGTACTTC. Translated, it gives CASSPIYRGGGKNIQYF.

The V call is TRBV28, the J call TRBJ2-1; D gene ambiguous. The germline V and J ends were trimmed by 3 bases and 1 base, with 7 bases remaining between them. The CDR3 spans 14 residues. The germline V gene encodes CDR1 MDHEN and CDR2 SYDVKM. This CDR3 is CASSFIQSYNEQFF. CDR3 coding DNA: TGTGCCAGCAGTTTCATACAGTCCTACAATGAGCAGTTCTTC.

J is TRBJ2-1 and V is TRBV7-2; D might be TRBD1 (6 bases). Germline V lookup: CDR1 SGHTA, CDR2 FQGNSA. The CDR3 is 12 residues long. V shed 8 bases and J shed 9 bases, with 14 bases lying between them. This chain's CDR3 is CASEGGYREQFF. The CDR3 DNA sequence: TGTGCCAGCGAAGGGGGTTACCGTGAGCAGTTCTTC.

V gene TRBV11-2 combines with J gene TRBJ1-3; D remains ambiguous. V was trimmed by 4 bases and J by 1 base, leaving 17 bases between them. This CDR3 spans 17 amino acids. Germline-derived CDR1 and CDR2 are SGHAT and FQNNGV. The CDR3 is CASSSVGRLISGNTIYF. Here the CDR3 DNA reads TGTGCCAGCAGCTCAGTGGGCAGGCTGATATCTGGAAACACCATATATTTT.

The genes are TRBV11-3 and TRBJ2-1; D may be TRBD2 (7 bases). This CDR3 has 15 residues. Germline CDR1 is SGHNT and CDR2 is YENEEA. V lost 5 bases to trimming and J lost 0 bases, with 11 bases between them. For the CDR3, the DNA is TGTGCCAGCAGCCCGGGGGGCCGCTCCTACAATGAGCAGTTCTTC. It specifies CASSPGGRSYNEQFF.

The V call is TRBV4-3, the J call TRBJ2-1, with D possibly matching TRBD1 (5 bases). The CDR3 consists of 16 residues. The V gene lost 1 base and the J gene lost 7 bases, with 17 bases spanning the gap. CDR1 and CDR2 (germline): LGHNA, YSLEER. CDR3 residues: CASSQGVAGMGNEQFF. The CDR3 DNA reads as TGCGCCAGCAGCCAAGGCGTGGCAGGGATGGGAAATGAGCAGTTCTTC.

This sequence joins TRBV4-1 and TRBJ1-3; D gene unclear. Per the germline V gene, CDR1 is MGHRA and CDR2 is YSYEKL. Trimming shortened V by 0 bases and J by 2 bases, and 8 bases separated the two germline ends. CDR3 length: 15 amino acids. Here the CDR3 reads CASSQDRVAGNTIYF. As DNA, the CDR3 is TGCGCCAGCAGCCAAGATCGGGTGGCTGGAAACACCATATATTTT.

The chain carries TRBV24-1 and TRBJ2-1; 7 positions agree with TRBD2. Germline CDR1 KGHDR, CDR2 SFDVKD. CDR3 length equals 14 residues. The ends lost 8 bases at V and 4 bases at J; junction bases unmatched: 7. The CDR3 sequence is CATTASGNYNEQFF. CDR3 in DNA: TGTGCCACCACTGCTAGCGGAAATTACAATGAGCAGTTCTTC.

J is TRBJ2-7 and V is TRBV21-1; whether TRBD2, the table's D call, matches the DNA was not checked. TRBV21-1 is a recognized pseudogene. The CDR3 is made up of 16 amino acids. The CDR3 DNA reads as TGTGCCAGCAGCAAAGTTCTTGACTCCAGCTCCTACGAGCAGTACTTC. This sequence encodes CASSKVLDSSSYEQYF.

In DNA, the CDR3 is TGTGCCAGCAGTTTATCGTATCAGTCCTACGAGCAGTACTTC. Encoded protein: CASSLSYQSYEQYF. The chain couples TRBV27 to TRBJ2-7; D is uncertain. The germline gives CDR1 MNHEY, CDR2 SMNVEV (reference sequence). This CDR3 is 14 amino acids long. Trimming pared 0 bases from V and 1 base from J, leaving 7 bases between.

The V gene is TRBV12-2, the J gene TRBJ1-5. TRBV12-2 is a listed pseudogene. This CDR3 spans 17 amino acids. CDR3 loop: CASRPPRGNPHNQPQHF. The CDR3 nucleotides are TGTGCAAGTCGCCCCCCCCGCGGGAATCCCCACAATCAGCCCCAGCATTTT.

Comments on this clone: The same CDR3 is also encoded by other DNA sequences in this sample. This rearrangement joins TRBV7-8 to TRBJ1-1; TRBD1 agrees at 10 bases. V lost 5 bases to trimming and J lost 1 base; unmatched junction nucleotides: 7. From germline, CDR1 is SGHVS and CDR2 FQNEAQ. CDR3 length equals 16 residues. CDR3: CASSLRDRGSNTEAFF. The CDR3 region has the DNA TGTGCCAGCAGCCTCCGGGACAGGGGCTCGAACACTGAAGCTTTCTTT.